This T cell receptor (beta chain) derives from a study of a mutant IDH1 vaccine in newly diagnosed glioma. Study at large: Every participant had undergone radiotherapy, temozolomide, or both before, and most underwent both.

The method was immunoSEQ multiplex PCR; TCRdb's version includes in-frame clones alone and lacks a portion of them. This table holds around 50,000 clones, approximately 88% found once. Details on this clone: Antigen: not known.

This CDR3 is built from 11 residues. The germline V and J ends were trimmed by 5 bases and 8 bases, with 10 bases remaining between them. The germline V gene has CDR1 DFQATT and CDR2 SNEGSKA (reference sequence). Time point defined: week 47, end of study. With topical imiquimod, each dose of the vaccine consisted of 300 ug of mutant IDH1 20-mer peptide. This TCR was recovered from a woman aged 25 to 45 with glioma. Some clones in this sample may be carry-over from other donors' samples. The chain recombines TRBV20-1 with TRBJ1-5, with D possibly matching TRBD1 (5 bases). Sequences were derived from PBMCs, sampled from a glioma patient whose treatment included an IDH1 peptide vaccine. CDR3 protein: CSAGGGEPQHF. The CDR3 nucleotides read TGCAGTGCTGGGGGAGGCGAGCCCCAGCATTTT.